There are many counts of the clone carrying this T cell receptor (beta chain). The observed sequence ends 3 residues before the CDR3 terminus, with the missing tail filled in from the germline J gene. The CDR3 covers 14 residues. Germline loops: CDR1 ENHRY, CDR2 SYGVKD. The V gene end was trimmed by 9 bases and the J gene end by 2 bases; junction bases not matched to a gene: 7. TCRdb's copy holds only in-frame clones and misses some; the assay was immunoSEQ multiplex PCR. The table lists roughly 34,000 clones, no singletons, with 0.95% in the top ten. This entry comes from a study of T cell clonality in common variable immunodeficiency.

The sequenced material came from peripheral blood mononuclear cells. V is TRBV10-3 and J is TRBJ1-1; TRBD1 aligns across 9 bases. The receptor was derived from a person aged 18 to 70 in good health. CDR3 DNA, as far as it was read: TGTGCCATTCAACAGGGACAGGGAAACACTGAA. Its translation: CAIQQGQGNTE. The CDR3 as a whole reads CAIQQGQGNTEAFF.